This TCR beta chain was recovered during a study of Ad26.COV2.S vaccination and SARS-CoV-2 variants. Study results and caveats: People given the vaccine had a wider spike-specific TCR breadth than placebo recipients did. Vaccine and placebo recipients had similar non-spike TCR breadth. Possible underestimation of total T cell responses by the TCR breadth and depth analyses was noted. Breadth, reportedly substantial, characterized the spike-specific CD8+ and CD4+ T cell responses after vaccination.

As concerns this clone: Its antigen remains unidentified.

The germline gives CDR1 LGHNA, CDR2 YSLEER. V shed 3 bases and J shed 6 bases, with 10 bases lying between them. The CDR3 length is 13 residues. Clones were read by immunoSEQ multiplex PCR, and TCRdb kept only the in-frame ones, dropping some. The sample lists 120,000 to 150,000 clones, 70% to 90% occurring once. The chain employs TRBV4-3 and TRBJ2-3; D is unresolved. Sequencing used peripheral blood, obtained after recovery from COVID-19. This receptor was identified in a human donor who had recovered from COVID-19. DNA of the CDR3: TGCGCCAGCAGCCACCAAGTTGGGGATACGCAGTATTTT. Translated: CASSHQVGDTQYF.